In this sample, the clone carrying this TCR beta chain turned up many times. Via MiXCR, TCRdb re-called the PCR reads, giving one row per CDR3 protein. The sample includes about 65,000 distinct CDR3 sequences, around 17% of them seen just once. The germline gives CDR1 SGHVS, CDR2 FQNEAQ. Unmatched junction bases numbered 6, after V lost 4 bases and J lost 5 bases. The CDR3 extends over 14 amino acids. The data were taken from a study of molecular identifiers for immune sequencing clone quantification. Every naive CD8 library was made from between about 20,000 and 1,100,000 sorted cells with 10%, 30% or 50% RNA.

This sequence joins TRBV7-8 and TRBJ1-1; TRBD1 matches 8 bases. Sequenced material: naive CD8+ T cells from blood, with Jurkat cell RNA spiked in. Subset reported: FACS-sorted CD8+CD4-CCR7+CD45RA+ naive T cells. The sequence derives from a human donor in good health. Some libraries in this study had Jurkat cell RNA spiked in. The CDR3, as DNA: TGTGCCAGCAGCTCGGACAGGGTTTTTACTGAAGCTTTCTTT. This gives the protein CASSSDRVFTEAFF. The full variable domain, its missing parts supplied by reference TRBV7-8 and TRBJ1-1, is GAGVSQSPRYKVAKRGQDVALRCDPISGHVSLFWYQQALGQGPEFLTYFQNEAQLDKSGLPSDRFFAERPEGSVSTLKIQRTQQEDSAVYLCASSSDRVFTEAFFGQGTRLTVV.